The subject of this entry is one T cell receptor beta chain. The data belong to a study of blood T cell repertoires in COVID-19. Study-level background: Both acute and convalescent COVID-19 samples were obtained from the United States, Italy and Spain. The analysed material was cDNA or gDNA that came from T cells, B-cell-depleted T cells, or PBMCs.

Authors' data handling: How many nucleated cells were present was estimated from reference gene primer amplification. Profiled with immunoSEQ multiplex PCR; TCRdb holds only in-frame clones, not every one. The V and J calls and clone size were taken over from that table, and D and trimming were inferred from the DNA. The top ten clones hold 1.6% of a sample with 60,000 or so clones, under 95% of them seen once. This clonotype was obtained from a human donor in a cohort sampled during active COVID-19. Sequencing was carried out using peripheral blood.

CDR3 nucleotides: TGTGCCAGCAGCGTGCTACCGGGACAGGGTCCCAACGAGCAGTACTTC. Its protein product is CASSVLPGQGPNEQYF. V gene TRBV9 combines with J gene TRBJ2-7; 9 nucleotides agree with TRBD1. Germline values: CDR1 SGDLS, CDR2 YYNGEE. V shed 2 bases and J 5 bases; nucleotides not matched to a gene: 11. The CDR3 length is 16 residues.